This record concerns one TCR beta chain sequence. No antigen is known for it. CDR1 and CDR2 (germline): SGDLS, YYNGEE. Between the trimmed V and J ends, which lost 0 bases and 6 bases, there was a span of 20 bases. This CDR3 region has 17 residues. The sample is drawn from a study of identical twins. Study results and limitations: Cord blood beta clonotypes present at high abundance carried fewer insertions; no such pattern appeared in memory repertoires.

Each CDR3 protein gets one entry after TCRdb re-called the 5' RACE reads with MiXCR. The top ten clones hold approximately 0.25% of a sample with around 1.7 million distinct CDR3 sequences, 25% to 35% of them seen once. What was sequenced was cord blood. The V call is TRBV9, the J call TRBJ2-3; D not resolved. This TCR derives from a newborn girl in good health. The CDR3 coding sequence is TGTGCCAGCAGCGTAGCTCGGAACATTCGGTCGGTCGATACGCAGTATTTT. Translation gives CASSVARNIRSVDTQYF.